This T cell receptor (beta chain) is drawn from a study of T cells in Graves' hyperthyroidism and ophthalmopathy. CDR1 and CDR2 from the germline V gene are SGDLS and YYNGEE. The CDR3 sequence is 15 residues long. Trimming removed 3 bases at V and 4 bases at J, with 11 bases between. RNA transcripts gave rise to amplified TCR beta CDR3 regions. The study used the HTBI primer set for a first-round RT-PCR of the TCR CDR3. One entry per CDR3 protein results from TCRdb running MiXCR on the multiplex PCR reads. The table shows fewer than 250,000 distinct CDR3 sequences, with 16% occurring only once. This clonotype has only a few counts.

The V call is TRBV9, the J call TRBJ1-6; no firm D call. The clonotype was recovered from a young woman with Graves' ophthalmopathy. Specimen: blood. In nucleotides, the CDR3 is TGTGCCAGCAGCGCTAAGGGTTCATATAATTCACCCCTCCACTTT. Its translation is CASSAKGSYNSPLHF.